This T cell receptor (beta chain) was recorded in a study of CD8 T cells in Susac syndrome. RNA totalling roughly 0.45 to 1 ug underwent reverse transcription with random hexamers. TCRdb reprocessed the immunoSEQ multiplex PCR reads with MiXCR, giving one entry per CDR3 protein. In the table there are 69,000 or so distinct CDR3 sequences, approximately 95% of which are singletons. With regard to this clonotype: Its antigen is undetermined.

Whole-study findings and limits: The study's TCR sequencing and HLA analysis drew on a certain number of individuals. That number was acknowledged as relatively small.

This CDR3 has 14 residues. Germline V gene data show CDR1 as SEHNR and CDR2 as FQNEAQ (reference sequence). V shed 4 bases, J shed 2 bases, and the junction held 3 bases outside the gene matches. The source material was CD8+ T cells from PBMCs. This sequence joins TRBV7-9 and TRBJ2-5; 8 bases map to TRBD2. The clonotype comes from a human donor in good health. The CDR3 spells CASSSAGVQETQYF. CDR3 sequence (DNA): TGTGCCAGCAGCTCAGCGGGGGTGCAAGAGACCCAGTACTTC.